This entry concerns a single T cell receptor beta chain. The data were obtained in a study of blood T cell repertoires in COVID-19. About the study: COVID-19 samples collected from the United States, Italy and Spain covered acute and convalescent phases. T cells, B-cell-depleted T cells, or PBMCs supplied cDNA or gDNA.

Under the authors' procedure: Amplifying reference gene primers gave estimates of nucleated cell counts. TCRdb keeps only in-frame clones here, not all; method: immunoSEQ multiplex PCR. V and J calls plus clone size are reproduced from that table; the DNA served to infer D and trimming. The table includes some 89,000 clones, 81% detected once. The CDR3 covers 15 residues. Trimming left V 4 bases short and J 1 base short, with 11 bases between. Per the germline V gene, CDR1 is LNHDA and CDR2 is SQIVND (reference sequence). The TCR comes from a man aged 55 to 70 with acute or convalescent COVID-19. Sequenced input: peripheral blood. The chain combines TRBV19 with TRBJ1-3, with TRBD1 as a possible D gene (5 bases). The CDR3, as DNA: TGTGCCAGTAGTAGTCAACAGGCATCTGGAAACACCATATATTTT. This encodes CASSSQQASGNTIYF.